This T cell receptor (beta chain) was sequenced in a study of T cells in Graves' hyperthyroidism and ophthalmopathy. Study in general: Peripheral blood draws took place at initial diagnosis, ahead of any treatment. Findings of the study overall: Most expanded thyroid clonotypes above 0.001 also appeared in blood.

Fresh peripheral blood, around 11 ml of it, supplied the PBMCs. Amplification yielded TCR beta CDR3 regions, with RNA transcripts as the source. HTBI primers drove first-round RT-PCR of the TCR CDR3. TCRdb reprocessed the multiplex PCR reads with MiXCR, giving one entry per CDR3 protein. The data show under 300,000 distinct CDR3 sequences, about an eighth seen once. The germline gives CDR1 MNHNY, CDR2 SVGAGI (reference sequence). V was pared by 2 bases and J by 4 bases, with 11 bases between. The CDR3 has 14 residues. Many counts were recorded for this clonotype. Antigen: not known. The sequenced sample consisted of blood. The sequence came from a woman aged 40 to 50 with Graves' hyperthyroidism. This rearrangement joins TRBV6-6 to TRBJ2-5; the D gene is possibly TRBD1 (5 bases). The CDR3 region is CASSYRGMGETQYF. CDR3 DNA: TGTGCCAGCAGTTACAGGGGAATGGGAGAGACCCAGTACTTC.